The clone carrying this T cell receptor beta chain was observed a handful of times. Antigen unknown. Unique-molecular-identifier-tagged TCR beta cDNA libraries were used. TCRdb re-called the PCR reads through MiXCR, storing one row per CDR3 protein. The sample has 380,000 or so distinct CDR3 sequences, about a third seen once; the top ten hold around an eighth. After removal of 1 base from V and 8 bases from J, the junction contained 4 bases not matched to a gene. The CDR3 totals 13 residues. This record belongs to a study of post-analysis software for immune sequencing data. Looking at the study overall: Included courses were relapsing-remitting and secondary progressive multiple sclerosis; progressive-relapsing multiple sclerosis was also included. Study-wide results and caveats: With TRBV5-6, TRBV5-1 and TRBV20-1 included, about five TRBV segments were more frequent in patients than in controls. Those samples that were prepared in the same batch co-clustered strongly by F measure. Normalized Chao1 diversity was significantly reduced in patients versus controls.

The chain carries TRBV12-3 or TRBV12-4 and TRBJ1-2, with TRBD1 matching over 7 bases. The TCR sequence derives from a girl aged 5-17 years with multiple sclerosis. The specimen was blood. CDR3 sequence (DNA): TGTGCCAGCAGTTTAGGGGCAGGGGGGGGCTACACCTTC. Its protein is CASSLGAGGGYTF.